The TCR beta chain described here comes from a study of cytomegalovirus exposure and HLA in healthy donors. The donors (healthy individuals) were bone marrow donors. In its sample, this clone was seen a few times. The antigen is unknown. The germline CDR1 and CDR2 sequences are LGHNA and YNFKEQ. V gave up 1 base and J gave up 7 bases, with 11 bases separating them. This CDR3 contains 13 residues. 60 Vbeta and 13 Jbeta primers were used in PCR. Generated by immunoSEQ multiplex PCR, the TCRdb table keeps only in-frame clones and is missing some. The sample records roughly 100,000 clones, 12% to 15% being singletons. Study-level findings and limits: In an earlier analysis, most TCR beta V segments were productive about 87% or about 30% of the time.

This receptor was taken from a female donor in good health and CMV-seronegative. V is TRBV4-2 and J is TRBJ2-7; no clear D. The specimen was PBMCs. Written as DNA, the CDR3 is TGTGCCAGCAGCCAAGTGCAGTCCCAGGAGCAGTACTTC. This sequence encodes CASSQVQSQEQYF.